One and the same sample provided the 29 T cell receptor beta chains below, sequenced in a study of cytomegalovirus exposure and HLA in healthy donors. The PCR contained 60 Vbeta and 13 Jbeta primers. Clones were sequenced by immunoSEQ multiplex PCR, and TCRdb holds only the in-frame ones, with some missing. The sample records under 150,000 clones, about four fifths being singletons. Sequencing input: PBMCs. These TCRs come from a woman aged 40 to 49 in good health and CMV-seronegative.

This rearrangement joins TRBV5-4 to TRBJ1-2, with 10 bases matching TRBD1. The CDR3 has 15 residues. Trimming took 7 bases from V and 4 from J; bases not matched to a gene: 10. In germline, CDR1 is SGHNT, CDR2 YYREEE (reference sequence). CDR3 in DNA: TGTGCCAGCCTTGACAGGGGGCGATTCTCCTATGGCTACACCTTC. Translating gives CASLDRGRFSYGYTF.

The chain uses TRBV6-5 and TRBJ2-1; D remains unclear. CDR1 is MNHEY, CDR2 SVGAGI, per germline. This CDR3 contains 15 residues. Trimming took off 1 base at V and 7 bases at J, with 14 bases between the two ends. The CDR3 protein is CASSYLSGRGNEQFF. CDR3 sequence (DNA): TGTGCCAGCAGTTACTTATCAGGCCGTGGGAATGAGCAGTTCTTC.

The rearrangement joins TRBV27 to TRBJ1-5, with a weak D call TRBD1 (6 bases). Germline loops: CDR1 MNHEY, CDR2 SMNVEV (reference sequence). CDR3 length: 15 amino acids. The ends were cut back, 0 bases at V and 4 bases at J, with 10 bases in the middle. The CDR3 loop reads CASSLSGAENQPQHF. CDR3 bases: TGTGCCAGCAGTTTATCGGGGGCCGAAAATCAGCCCCAGCATTTT.

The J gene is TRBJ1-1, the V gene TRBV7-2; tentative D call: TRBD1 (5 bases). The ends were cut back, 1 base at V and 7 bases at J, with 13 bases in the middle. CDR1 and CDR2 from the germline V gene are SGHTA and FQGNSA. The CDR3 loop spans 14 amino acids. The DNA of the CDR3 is TGTGCCAGCAGCTTAGAAGTCGGCAGGGTTGAAGCTTTCTTT. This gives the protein CASSLEVGRVEAFF.

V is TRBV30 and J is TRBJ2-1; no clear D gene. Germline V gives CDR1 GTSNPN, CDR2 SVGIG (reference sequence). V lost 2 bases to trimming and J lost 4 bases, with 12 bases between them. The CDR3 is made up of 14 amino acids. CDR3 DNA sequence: TGTGCCTGGAGTCCCGACACGCTGTACAATGAGCAGTTCTTC. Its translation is CAWSPDTLYNEQFF.

CDR3 protein: CASSLDIGGSYGYTF. In DNA, the CDR3 is TGCGCCAGCAGCTTGGATATAGGGGGCAGCTATGGCTACACCTTC. J is TRBJ1-2 and V is TRBV5-1, with 7 bases lining up with TRBD1. CDR1 is SGHRS and CDR2 is YFSETQ in the germline V gene. V lost 0 bases to trimming and J lost 4 bases; unmatched junction nucleotides: 6. The CDR3 has 15 amino acids.

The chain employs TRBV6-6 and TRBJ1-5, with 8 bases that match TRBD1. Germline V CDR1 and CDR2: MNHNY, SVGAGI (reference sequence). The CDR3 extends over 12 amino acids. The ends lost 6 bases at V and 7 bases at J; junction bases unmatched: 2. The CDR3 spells CASRTGEQPQHF. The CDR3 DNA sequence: TGTGCCAGCAGGACAGGGGAACAGCCCCAGCATTTT.

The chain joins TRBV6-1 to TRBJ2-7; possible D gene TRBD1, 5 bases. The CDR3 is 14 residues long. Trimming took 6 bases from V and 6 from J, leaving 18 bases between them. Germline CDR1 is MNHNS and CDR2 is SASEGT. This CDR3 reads CASSLTGTKGEQYF. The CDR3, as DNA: TGTGCCAGCAGCCTCACAGGAACCAAGGGCGAGCAGTACTTC.

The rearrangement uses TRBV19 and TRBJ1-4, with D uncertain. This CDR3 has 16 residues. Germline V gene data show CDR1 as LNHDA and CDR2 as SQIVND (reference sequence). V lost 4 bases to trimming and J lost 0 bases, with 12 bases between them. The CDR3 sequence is CASSTLAGATNEKLFF. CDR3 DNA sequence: TGTGCCAGTAGTACCCTGGCCGGGGCAACTAATGAAAAACTGTTTTTT.

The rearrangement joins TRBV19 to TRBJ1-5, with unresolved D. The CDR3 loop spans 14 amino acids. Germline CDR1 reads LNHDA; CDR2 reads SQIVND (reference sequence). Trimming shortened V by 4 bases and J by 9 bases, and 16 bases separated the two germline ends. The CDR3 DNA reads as TGTGCCAGTAGTACAGTGGACCAAAGCGGGCCCCAGCATTTT. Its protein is CASSTVDQSGPQHF.

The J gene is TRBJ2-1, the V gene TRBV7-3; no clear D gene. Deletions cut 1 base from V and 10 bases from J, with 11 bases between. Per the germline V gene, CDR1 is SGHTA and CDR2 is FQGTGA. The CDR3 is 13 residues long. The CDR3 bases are TGTGCCAGCAGCTTAATTTCAGGCTCCGAGCAGTTCTTC. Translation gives CASSLISGSEQFF.

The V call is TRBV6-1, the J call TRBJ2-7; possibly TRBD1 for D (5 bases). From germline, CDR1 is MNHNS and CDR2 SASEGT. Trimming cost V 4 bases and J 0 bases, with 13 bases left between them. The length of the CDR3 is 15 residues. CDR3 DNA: TGTGCCAGCAGTGTCTTTCCGGACAACTCCTACGAGCAGTACTTC. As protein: CASSVFPDNSYEQYF.

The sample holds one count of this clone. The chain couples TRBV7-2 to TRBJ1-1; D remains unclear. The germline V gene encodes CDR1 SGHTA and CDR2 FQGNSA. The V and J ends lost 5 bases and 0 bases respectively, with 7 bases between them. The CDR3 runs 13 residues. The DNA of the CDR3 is TGTGCCAGCAGCACGAGAGTGAACACTGAAGCTTTCTTT. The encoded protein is CASSTRVNTEAFF. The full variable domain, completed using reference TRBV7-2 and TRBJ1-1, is GAGVSQSPSNKVTEKGKDVELRCDPISGHTALYWYRQSLGQGLEFLIYFQGNSAPDKSGLPSDRFSAERTGGSVSTLTIQRTQQEDSAVYLCASSTRVNTEAFFGQGTRLTVV.

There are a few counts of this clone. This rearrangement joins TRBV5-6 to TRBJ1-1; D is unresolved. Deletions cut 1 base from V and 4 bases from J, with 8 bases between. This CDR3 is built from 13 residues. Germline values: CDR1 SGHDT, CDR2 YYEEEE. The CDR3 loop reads CASSLLLGTEAFF. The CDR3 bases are TGTGCCAGCAGCTTGTTGCTCGGCACTGAAGCTTTCTTT. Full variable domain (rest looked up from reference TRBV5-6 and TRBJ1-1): DAGVTQSPTHLIKTRGQQVTLRCSPKSGHDTVSWYQQALGQGPQFIFQYYEEEERQRGNFPDRFSGHQFPNYSSELNVNALLLGDSALYLCASSLLLGTEAFFGQGTRLTVV.

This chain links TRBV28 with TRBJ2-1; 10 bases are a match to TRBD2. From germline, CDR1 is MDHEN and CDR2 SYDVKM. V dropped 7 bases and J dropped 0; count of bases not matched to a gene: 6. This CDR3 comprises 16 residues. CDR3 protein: CASTSGGAPSYNEQFF. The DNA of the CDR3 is TGTGCCAGCACTAGCGGGGGCGCTCCCTCCTACAATGAGCAGTTCTTC.

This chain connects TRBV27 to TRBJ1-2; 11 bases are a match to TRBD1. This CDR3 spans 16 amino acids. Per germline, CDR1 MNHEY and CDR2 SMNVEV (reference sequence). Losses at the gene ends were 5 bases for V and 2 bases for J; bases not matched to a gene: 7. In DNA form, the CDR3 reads TGTGCCAGCAGTCCCGCGGGACAGGGGGTGAACTATGGCTACACCTTC. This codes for CASSPAGQGVNYGYTF.

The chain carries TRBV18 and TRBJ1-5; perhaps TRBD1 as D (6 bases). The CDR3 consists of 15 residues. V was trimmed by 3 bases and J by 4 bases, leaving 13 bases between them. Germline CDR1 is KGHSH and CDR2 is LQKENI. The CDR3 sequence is CASSPLRGENQPQHF. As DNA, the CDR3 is TGTGCCAGCTCACCGCTCAGGGGAGAAAATCAGCCCCAGCATTTT.

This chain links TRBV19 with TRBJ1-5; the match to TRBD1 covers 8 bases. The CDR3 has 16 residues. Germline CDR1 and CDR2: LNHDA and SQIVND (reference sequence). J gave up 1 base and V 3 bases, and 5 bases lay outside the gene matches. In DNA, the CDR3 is TGTGCCAGTAGTATTTGGCAGGGGGCAAGCAATCAGCCCCAGCATTTT. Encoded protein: CASSIWQGASNQPQHF.

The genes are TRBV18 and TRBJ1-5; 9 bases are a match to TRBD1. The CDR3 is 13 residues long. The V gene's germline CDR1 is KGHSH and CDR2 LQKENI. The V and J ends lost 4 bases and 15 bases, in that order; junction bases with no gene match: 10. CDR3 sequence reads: CASSQKPGQGVHF. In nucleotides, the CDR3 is TGTGCCAGCTCACAAAAACCGGGACAGGGAGTGCATTTT.

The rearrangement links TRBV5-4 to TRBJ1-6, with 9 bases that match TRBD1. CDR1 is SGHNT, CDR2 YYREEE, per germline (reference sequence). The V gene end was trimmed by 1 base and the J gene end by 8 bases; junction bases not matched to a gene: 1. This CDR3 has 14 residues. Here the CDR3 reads CASSLWTGDSPLHF. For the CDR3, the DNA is TGTGCCAGCAGCTTGTGGACAGGGGATTCACCCCTCCACTTT.

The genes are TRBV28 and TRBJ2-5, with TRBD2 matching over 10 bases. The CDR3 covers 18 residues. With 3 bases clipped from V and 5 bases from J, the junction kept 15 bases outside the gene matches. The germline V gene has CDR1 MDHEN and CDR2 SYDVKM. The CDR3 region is CASSFRRFGLAGEETQYF. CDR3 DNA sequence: TGTGCCAGCAGTTTTCGCAGATTCGGGCTAGCGGGGGAGGAGACCCAGTACTTC.

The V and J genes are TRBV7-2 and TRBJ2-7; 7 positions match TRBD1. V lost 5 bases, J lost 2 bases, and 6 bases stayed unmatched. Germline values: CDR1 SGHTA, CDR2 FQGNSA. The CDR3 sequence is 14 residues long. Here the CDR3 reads CASSTGQVAYEQYF. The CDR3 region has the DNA TGTGCCAGCAGCACCGGACAGGTAGCCTACGAGCAGTACTTC. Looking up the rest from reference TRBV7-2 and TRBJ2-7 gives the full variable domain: GAGVSQSPSNKVTEKGKDVELRCDPISGHTALYWYRQSLGQGLEFLIYFQGNSAPDKSGLPSDRFSAERTGGSVSTLTIQRTQQEDSAVYLCASSTGQVAYEQYFGPGTRLTVT.

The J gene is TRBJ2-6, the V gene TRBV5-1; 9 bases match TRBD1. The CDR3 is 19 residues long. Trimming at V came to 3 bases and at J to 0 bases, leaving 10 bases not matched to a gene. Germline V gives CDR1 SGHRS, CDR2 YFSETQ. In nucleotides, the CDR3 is TGCGCCAGCAGCTCTTTACCGGGACAGGGCTACTCTGGGGCCAACGTCCTGACTTTC. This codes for CASSSLPGQGYSGANVLTF.

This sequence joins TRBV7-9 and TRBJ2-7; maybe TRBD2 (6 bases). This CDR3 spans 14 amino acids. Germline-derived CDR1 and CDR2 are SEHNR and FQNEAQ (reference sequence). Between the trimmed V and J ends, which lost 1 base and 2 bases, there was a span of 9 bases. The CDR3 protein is CASSLEPSAYEQYF. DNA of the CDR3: TGTGCCAGCAGCTTAGAGCCTAGCGCCTACGAGCAGTACTTC.

CDR3 in DNA: TGTGCCAGCAGCTCCTACAGGGGGGAGGACGAAAACTATGGCTACACCTTC. Residues: CASSSYRGEDENYGYTF. The rearrangement uses TRBV5-4 and TRBJ1-2; 8 positions agree with TRBD1. J gave up 2 bases and V 3 bases, and 12 bases lay outside the gene matches. Germline CDR1 SGHNT, CDR2 YYREEE (reference sequence). This CDR3 spans 17 amino acids.

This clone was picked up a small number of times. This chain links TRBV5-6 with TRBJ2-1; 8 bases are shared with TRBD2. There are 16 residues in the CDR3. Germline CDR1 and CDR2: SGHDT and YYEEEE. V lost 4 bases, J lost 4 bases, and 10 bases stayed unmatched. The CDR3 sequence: CASSVFSGVTYNEQFF. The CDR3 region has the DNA TGTGCCAGCAGCGTTTTTAGCGGGGTAACTTACAATGAGCAGTTCTTC.

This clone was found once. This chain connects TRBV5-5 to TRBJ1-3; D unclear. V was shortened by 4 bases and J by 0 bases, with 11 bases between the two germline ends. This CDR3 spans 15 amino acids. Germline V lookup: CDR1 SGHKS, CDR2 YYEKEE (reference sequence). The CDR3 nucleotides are TGTGCCAGCAGCCCCCAGGCGTCCTCTGGAAACACCATATATTTT. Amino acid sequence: CASSPQASSGNTIYF.

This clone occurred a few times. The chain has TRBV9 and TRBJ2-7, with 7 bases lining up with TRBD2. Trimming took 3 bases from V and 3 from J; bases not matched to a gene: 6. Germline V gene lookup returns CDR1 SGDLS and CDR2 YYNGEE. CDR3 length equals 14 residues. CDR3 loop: CASSGRGVHYEQYF. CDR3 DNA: TGTGCCAGCAGCGGACGGGGGGTCCACTACGAGCAGTACTTC.

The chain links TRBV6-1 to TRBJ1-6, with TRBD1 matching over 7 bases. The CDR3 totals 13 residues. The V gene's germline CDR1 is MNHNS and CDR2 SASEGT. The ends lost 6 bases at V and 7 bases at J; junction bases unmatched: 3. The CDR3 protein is CASRRDRNSPLHF. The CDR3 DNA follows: TGTGCCAGCAGGAGGGACAGAAATTCACCCCTCCACTTT.